Each of the 29 T cell receptor beta chains below was sequenced from the same sample in a study of cytomegalovirus exposure and HLA in healthy donors. PCR used 60 Vbeta primers and 13 Jbeta primers. Sequenced by immunoSEQ multiplex PCR; TCRdb stores in-frame clones only, minus some. The top ten clones hold 7% of a sample with about 140,000 clones, about 81% of them seen once. The sample taken for sequencing was PBMCs. The receptors here all came from a man aged 25-45 years in good health and CMV-seronegative.

V and J are TRBV7-9 and TRBJ2-3; TRBD1 is a possible D gene (5 bases). Germline V CDR1 and CDR2: SEHNR, FQNEAQ (reference sequence). The CDR3 loop spans 16 amino acids. V lost 1 base to trimming and J lost 2 bases, with 13 bases between them. CDR3 amino acids: CASSLGPGFDTDTQYF. DNA for the CDR3: TGTGCCAGCAGCTTAGGACCAGGGTTTGACACAGATACGCAGTATTTT.

The chain carries TRBV11-3 and TRBJ2-3; TRBD2 aligns across 7 bases. The germline gives CDR1 SGHNT, CDR2 YENEEA. V gave up 4 bases and J gave up 1 base; unmatched junction bases: 5. The CDR3 sequence is 15 residues long. The CDR3 DNA is TGTGCCAGCAGCTCCTCCAGCGGGGGCACAGATACGCAGTATTTT. Translated: CASSSSSGGTDTQYF.

This chain joins TRBV27 and TRBJ2-7; TRBD1 is a possible D gene (5 bases). The germline gives CDR1 MNHEY, CDR2 SMNVEV (reference sequence). V lost 0 bases and J 3 bases, leaving 18 bases between the germline ends. The CDR3 length is 17 residues. Written as DNA, the CDR3 is TGTGCCAGCAGTTTATCGGGGAAGGGGCTAACCTACTACGAGCAGTACTTC. Translated: CASSLSGKGLTYYEQYF.

This chain links TRBV6-5 with TRBJ1-2, with D possibly TRBD1 on 6 matching bases. This CDR3 contains 14 residues. V shed 6 bases and J shed 8 bases, with 19 bases lying between them. CDR1 is MNHEY and CDR2 is SVGAGI in the germline V gene. The CDR3 loop reads CASRDRIGGYGYTF. The CDR3 DNA reads as TGTGCCAGCAGGGACCGTATAGGGGGTTACGGCTACACCTTC.

In its sample, this clone was seen once. The gene calls are TRBV9 and TRBJ1-1, with 7 nucleotides matching TRBD1. The V and J ends lost 4 bases and 0 bases, in that order; junction bases with no gene match: 3. Germline loops: CDR1 SGDLS, CDR2 YYNGEE. The CDR3 totals 14 residues. CDR3 sequence (DNA): TGTGCCAGCAGCAGACAGGGCGTGAACACTGAAGCTTTCTTT. Amino acids: CASSRQGVNTEAFF.

The rearrangement uses TRBV19 and TRBJ2-1; D is uncertain. CDR3 length: 17 residues. V was clipped by 4 bases and J by 0 bases, with 16 bases between them. The V gene's germline CDR1 is LNHDA and CDR2 SQIVND (reference sequence). The CDR3 DNA sequence: TGTGCCAGTAGTAGATTGACCGCGAGGAGCTCCTACAATGAGCAGTTCTTC. It encodes CASSRLTARSSYNEQFF.

This sequence joins TRBV27 and TRBJ2-7; 8 nucleotides line up with TRBD2. The CDR3 sequence is 16 residues long. V gave up 5 bases and J gave up 2 bases; unmatched junction bases: 11. Germline-derived CDR1 and CDR2 are MNHEY and SMNVEV (reference sequence). In DNA, the CDR3 is TGTGCCAGCAGTCCGGACAGCGGGGGATCCCCCTACGAGCAGTACTTC. Protein product: CASSPDSGGSPYEQYF.

The chain combines TRBV29-1 with TRBJ2-3; the D is unclear. The V gene lost 7 bases and the J gene lost 0 bases, with 17 bases spanning the gap. This CDR3 is 15 amino acids long. Germline loops: CDR1 SQVTM, CDR2 ANQGSEA. The CDR3 is CSAPTAYSSTDTQYF. The CDR3 region has the DNA TGCAGCGCTCCTACAGCTTACTCTAGCACAGATACGCAGTATTTT.

The chain has TRBV30 and TRBJ2-3, with 7 bases fitting TRBD2. Germline CDR1 is GTSNPN and CDR2 is SVGIG (reference sequence). Trimming removed 4 bases from V and 2 bases from J; junction bases left unmatched: 9. CDR3 size: 15 residues. As DNA, the CDR3 is TGTGCCTGGACTTGGGGGGGGAGGCCCACAGATACGCAGTATTTT. Amino acid sequence: CAWTWGGRPTDTQYF. The whole variable domain, remainder taken from reference TRBV30 and TRBJ2-3, is SQTIHQWPATLVQPVGSPLSLECTVEGTSNPNLYWYRQAAGRGLQLLFYSVGIGQISSEVPQNLSASRPQDRQFILSSKKLLLSDSGFYLCAWTWGGRPTDTQYFGPGTRLTVL.

This chain links TRBV5-1 with TRBJ1-1; D uncertain. The V gene lost 0 bases and the J gene lost 3 bases, with 6 bases spanning the gap. The V gene's germline CDR1 is SGHRS and CDR2 YFSETQ. The CDR3 covers 13 residues. In nucleotides, the CDR3 is TGCGCCAGCAGCTTGGTGGAGGACACTGAAGCTTTCTTT. This encodes CASSLVEDTEAFF.

V gene TRBV11-2 combines with J gene TRBJ2-5; no firm D call. Germline CDR1 SGHAT, CDR2 FQNNGV. The CDR3 covers 15 residues. Deletions cut 2 bases from V and 2 bases from J, with 12 bases between. CDR3 residues: CASSLQLQGQETQYF. Here the CDR3 DNA reads TGTGCCAGCAGCTTACAACTACAAGGACAAGAGACCCAGTACTTC.

This clone was counted a few times. The chain joins TRBV2 to TRBJ2-2; D may be TRBD2 (6 bases). The CDR3 totals 16 residues. Between the trimmed V and J ends, which lost 7 bases and 0 bases, there was a span of 15 bases. Germline CDR1 is SNHLY and CDR2 is FYNNEI. DNA of the CDR3: TGTGCCAGCACTCGGGGGTCGATATCGAACACCGGGGAGCTGTTTTTT. Translation gives CASTRGSISNTGELFF.

This chain's CDR3 is CASSYIGGRREAFF. The CDR3 region has the DNA TGTGCCAGCAGTTACATCGGGGGTCGCCGAGAAGCTTTCTTT. The chain links TRBV27 to TRBJ1-1, with D perhaps matching TRBD1 (5 bases). The germline V gene has CDR1 MNHEY and CDR2 SMNVEV (reference sequence). Trimming stripped 4 bases from V and 8 bases from J, with 17 bases between. CDR3 length equals 14 residues.

This clone was counted a few times. The rearrangement links TRBV11-2 to TRBJ2-3, with TRBD2 matching 7 bases. Trimming at V came to 1 base and at J to 6 bases, leaving 4 bases not matched to a gene. The CDR3 runs to 14 residues. CDR1 SGHAT and CDR2 FQNNGV come from the germline V gene. CDR3 amino acids: CASSLAGGPDTQYF. The CDR3 DNA reads TGTGCCAGCAGCTTAGCGGGAGGACCGGATACGCAGTATTTT.

The V and J genes are TRBV5-5 and TRBJ2-7; possible D gene TRBD1, 5 bases. Germline CDR1 and CDR2: SGHKS and YYEKEE (reference sequence). The CDR3 is 15 residues long. V was clipped by 5 bases and J by 0 bases, with 15 bases between them. CDR3 in amino acids: CASSLQVTLSYEQYF. CDR3 coding DNA: TGTGCCAGCAGTTTACAGGTCACGCTCTCCTACGAGCAGTACTTC.

The rearrangement joins TRBV5-1 to TRBJ1-1, with a tentative D call TRBD1 (6 bases). Germline CDR1 is SGHRS and CDR2 is YFSETQ. V lost 2 bases to trimming and J lost 0 bases, with 14 bases between them. The CDR3 covers 16 residues. The CDR3 loop reads CASSLGKGGMNTEAFF. The CDR3 nucleotides read TGCGCCAGCAGCTTAGGCAAGGGGGGGATGAACACTGAAGCTTTCTTT.

This chain joins TRBV4-1 and TRBJ2-1, with 12 nucleotides matching TRBD1. Trimming cost V 3 bases and J 6 bases; bases outside gene matches: 6. Germline loops: CDR1 MGHRA, CDR2 YSYEKL. This CDR3 comprises 16 residues. The CDR3 sequence: CASSHLAGQGANEQFF. CDR3 coding DNA: TGCGCCAGCAGCCACCTGGCGGGACAGGGGGCCAATGAGCAGTTCTTC.

The chain combines TRBV19 with TRBJ1-6; the match to TRBD1 covers 7 bases. From germline, CDR1 is LNHDA and CDR2 SQIVND (reference sequence). The CDR3 covers 15 residues. The V gene end was trimmed by 7 bases and the J gene end by 8 bases; junction bases not matched to a gene: 11. The CDR3 is CASNRDSGSHSPLHF. The CDR3 nucleotides read TGTGCCAGTAATAGGGACAGCGGATCCCATTCACCCCTCCACTTT. Supplemented by reference TRBV19 and TRBJ1-6, the full variable domain reads DGGITQSPKYLFRKEGQNVTLSCEQNLNHDAMYWYRQDPGQGLRLIYYSQIVNDFQKGDIAEGYSVSREKKESFPLTVTSAQKNPTAFYLCASNRDSGSHSPLHFGNGTRLTVT.

This sequence joins TRBV6-5 and TRBJ1-3, with D possibly being TRBD1 (6 bases). The CDR3 spans 13 residues. The germline V gene encodes CDR1 MNHEY and CDR2 SVGAGI. V was shortened by 9 bases and J by 8 bases, with 17 bases between the two germline ends. The CDR3 DNA reads TGTGCCAGTGGAGGGGGGGCGTCGGACACCATATATTTT. It translates to CASGGGASDTIYF.

V usage is TRBV5-1 and J usage is TRBJ2-2; TRBD2 matches 9 bases. J lost 8 bases, V lost 4 bases, and 21 bases had no gene match. The length of the CDR3 is 19 residues. Germline V lookup: CDR1 SGHRS, CDR2 YFSETQ. In nucleotides, the CDR3 is TGCGCCAGCAGCCTCCCTCTACTAGCGGGCCAGGGGAGCGGTGGGGAGCTGTTTTTT. It translates to CASSLPLLAGQGSGGELFF. The full variable domain, in which reference TRBV5-1 and TRBJ2-2 provide the parts outside the CDR3, is KAGVTQTPRYLIKTRGQQVTLSCSPISGHRSVSWYQQTPGQGLQFLFEYFSETQRNKGNFPGRFSGRQFSNSRSEMNVSTLELGDSALYLCASSLPLLAGQGSGGELFFGEGSRLTVL.

J is TRBJ1-5 and V is TRBV28; maybe TRBD1 (6 bases). The germline gives CDR1 MDHEN, CDR2 SYDVKM. This CDR3 is built from 16 residues. V gave up 7 bases and J gave up 0 bases, with 16 bases separating them. CDR3 amino acids: CASTTLWTDSNQPQHF. The CDR3 DNA sequence: TGTGCCAGCACTACATTGTGGACAGATAGCAATCAGCCCCAGCATTTT.

The chain links TRBV6-1 to TRBJ2-7; 7 nucleotides agree with TRBD1. The germline CDR1 and CDR2 sequences are MNHNS and SASEGT. After removal of 6 bases from V and 3 bases from J, the junction contained 5 bases not matched to a gene. The CDR3 is 13 amino acids. The CDR3 coding sequence is TGTGCCAGCAGAGCCGACAGGGACTACGAGCAGTACTTC. It specifies CASRADRDYEQYF.

The chain joins TRBV30 to TRBJ1-6; D is possibly TRBD1 (5 bases). V was pared by 3 bases and J by 7 bases, with 7 bases between. This CDR3 region has 12 residues. The germline gives CDR1 GTSNPN, CDR2 SVGIG (reference sequence). CDR3 region: CAWRGANSPLHF. CDR3 sequence (DNA): TGTGCCTGGAGAGGGGCCAATTCACCCCTCCACTTT. Combining the CDR3 with reference TRBV30 and TRBJ1-6 gives the whole variable domain SQTIHQWPATLVQPVGSPLSLECTVEGTSNPNLYWYRQAAGRGLQLLFYSVGIGQISSEVPQNLSASRPQDRQFILSSKKLLLSDSGFYLCAWRGANSPLHFGNGTRLTVT.

Many counts were recorded for this clone. The chain couples TRBV27 to TRBJ2-7; 11 positions match TRBD2. V was clipped by 6 bases and J by 6 bases; unmatched bases: 7. Looked up from germline, CDR1 is MNHEY and CDR2 is SMNVEV (reference sequence). This CDR3 spans 14 amino acids. The CDR3 loop reads CASRDGTSGLEQYF. The DNA of the CDR3 is TGTGCCAGCAGGGATGGGACTAGCGGACTCGAGCAGTACTTC.

The chain is built from TRBV6-1 and TRBJ2-7; D perhaps matches TRBD1 (6 bases). CDR3 length: 13 residues. Trimming stripped 6 bases from V and 1 base from J, with 10 bases between. CDR1 MNHNS and CDR2 SASEGT come from the germline V gene. The CDR3 bases are TGTGCCAGCAGGGAACAGGGATCCTACGAGCAGTACTTC. Amino acids: CASREQGSYEQYF.

The DNA for the CDR3 is TGTGCCAGCAGTTTAGACCGCGGCTTGAGATATGGCTACACCTTC. Translated, it gives CASSLDRGLRYGYTF. The chain links TRBV28 to TRBJ1-2, with no clear D. The CDR3 covers 15 residues. Germline lookup yields CDR1 MDHEN and CDR2 SYDVKM. V gave up 2 bases and J gave up 5 bases, with 15 bases separating them.

This clone has only one observation. The chain joins TRBV6-1 to TRBJ2-3; possibly TRBD1 for D (5 bases). CDR3 size: 15 residues. With 5 bases removed from V and 3 bases from J, the gap between germline ends came to 15 bases. Germline assignment: CDR1 MNHNS and CDR2 SASEGT. The CDR3 DNA reads TGTGCCAGCAGTAACCCAGGGTTAGCTACAGATACGCAGTATTTT. This codes for CASSNPGLATDTQYF.

V usage is TRBV29-1 and J usage is TRBJ1-1; no firm D call. Germline V gene sequence: CDR1 SQVTM, CDR2 ANQGSEA. V gave up 7 bases and J gave up 1 base, with 13 bases separating them. There are 13 residues in the CDR3. The CDR3, as DNA: TGCAGCGCCCTTGGTCAGTGGAACACTGAAGCTTTCTTT. Its protein product is CSALGQWNTEAFF.

The gene calls are TRBV11-2 and TRBJ1-6; maybe TRBD1 (5 bases). The CDR3 length is 13 residues. The germline gives CDR1 SGHAT, CDR2 FQNNGV. V dropped 5 bases and J dropped 10 bases, with 12 bases sitting between them. The CDR3 here is CASSQGVMSPLHF. In DNA form, the CDR3 reads TGTGCCAGCAGCCAAGGGGTGATGTCACCCCTCCACTTT.